The rows below give T cell receptor beta chains drawn from one sample of a study of early stage breast cancer tumors. The method was immunoSEQ multiplex PCR; TCRdb's version includes in-frame clones alone and lacks a portion of them. The sample includes approximately 9,300 clones, about four fifths of them seen just once. The sequenced sample consisted of normal breast tissue next to the tumor. All receptors derive from a person aged 40 to 49 with breast cancer. CDR3s include the opening cysteine and the closing phenylalanine or tryptophan. A D gene is named only where the DNA matches it firmly. The listing skips clone size in some rows; elsewhere it reads once, few, many or a size class.

clone size,D gene,V gene,J gene,CDR3 length,CDR3 DNA,CDR3 protein
NA,NA,TRBV5-4,TRBJ1-1,15,TGTGCCAGCAGCTTGGGTACAGGGTGGGACACTGAAGCTTTCTTT,CASSLGTGWDTEAFF
NA,NA,TRBV29-1,TRBJ2-7,17,TGCAGCGTTGAAGATCCCAGGGGACCCGCCGGCTTCTACGAGCAGTACTTC,CSVEDPRGPAGFYEQYF
few,NA,TRBV19,TRBJ2-5,11,TGTGCCAGTAGCCAGGAAGAGACCCAGTACTTC,CASSQEETQYF
NA,NA,TRBV19,TRBJ2-6,15,TGTGCCAGTAGTCTGACAGTTTCTGGGGCCAACGTCCTGACTTTC,CASSLTVSGANVLTF
few,TRBD1,TRBV5-4,TRBJ1-2,14,TGTGCCAGCAGCCTGAGGGAACCAGGGGGCGTCTACACCTTC,CASSLREPGGVYTF
once,NA,TRBV7-9,TRBJ2-3,14,TGTGCCAGCAGCTTAGGAGGGGTCACAGATACGCAGTATTTT,CASSLGGVTDTQYF
NA,NA,TRBV6-5,TRBJ1-2,15,TGTGCCAGCAGTTACGATGCAGGGGCAGTGCGGGGCTACACCTTC,CASSYDAGAVRGYTF
NA,TRBD2,TRBV7-2,TRBJ2-5,16,TGTGCCAGCAGCCCTAGCGGGAGTTGGGGAGGGGAGACCCAGTACTTC,CASSPSGSWGGETQYF
NA,NA,TRBV7-9,TRBJ2-7,13,TGTGCCAGCAGCCTCGCTGGGAGCCACGAGCAGTACTTC,CASSLAGSHEQYF
NA,TRBD1,TRBV6-1,TRBJ2-6,19,TGTGCCAGCAGTGAAGCGGGGACAGGGGACCCCTCTGGGGCCAACGTCCTGACTTTC,CASSEAGTGDPSGANVLTF
NA,NA,TRBV2,TRBJ2-7,11,TGTGCCAGCAGCCCCACCTACGAGCAGTACTTC,CASSPTYEQYF
NA,NA,TRBV30,TRBJ2-7,12,TGTGCCTGGAGGCAGGGACTTTACGAGCAGTACTTC,CAWRQGLYEQYF
NA,NA,TRBV6-1,TRBJ2-4,13,TGTGCCAGCAGTGAGCCTAGCGAGAAAATTCAGTACTTC,CASSEPSEKIQYF
few,TRBD2,TRBV5-4,TRBJ2-7,15,TGTGCCAGCAGCTTGGGCGGGAGGGCCCCCTACGAGCAGTACTTC,CASSLGGRAPYEQYF
few,TRBD1,TRBV14,TRBJ1-1,14,TGTGCCAGCAGTAAACAGGGGGCTGGCACTGAAGCTTTCTTT,CASSKQGAGTEAFF
few,NA,TRBV7-2,TRBJ1-2,16,TGTGCCAGCAGCCCAGTGGGGGGGCCGGCTAACTATGGCTACACCTTC,CASSPVGGPANYGYTF
few,NA,TRBV7-9,TRBJ2-3,16,TGTGCCAGCAGCTTAGAAGATGATGCGGTCACAGATACGCAGTATTTT,CASSLEDDAVTDTQYF
NA,NA,TRBV10-1,TRBJ2-7,13,TGCGCCAGCCCTAGGGACGGTACCTACGAGCAGTACTTC,CASPRDGTYEQYF
NA,NA,TRBV2,TRBJ2-5,14,TGTGCCAGCAGTGACGGCAGAGCCCAAGAGACCCAGTACTTC,CASSDGRAQETQYF
NA,TRBD2,TRBV5-1,TRBJ2-7,14,TGCGCCAGCAGCTTGTCTAGCGGGAGCTACGAGCAGTACTTC,CASSLSSGSYEQYF
NA,NA,TRBV2,TRBJ1-1,13,TGTGCCAGCAGTGGTACAGGGTATACTGAAGCTTTCTTT,CASSGTGYTEAFF
NA,NA,TRBV7-9,TRBJ1-2,16,TGTGCCAGCAGCTTAGGTGGGGAGATGGCTAACTATGGCTACACCTTC,CASSLGGEMANYGYTF
NA,TRBD2,TRBV29-1,TRBJ2-7,14,TGCAGCGTTTATGGGCTAGCGGGGAGTTACGAGCAGTACTTC,CSVYGLAGSYEQYF
NA,NA,TRBV18,TRBJ2-3,16,TGTGCCAGCTCACCCTCCCCCCCGGCACTGACAGATACGCAGTATTTT,CASSPSPPALTDTQYF
few,TRBD2,TRBV19,TRBJ2-1,18,TGTGCCAGTAGTATGGGACTAGCGGGAGCTCGAGCCTACAATGAGCAGTTCTTC,CASSMGLAGARAYNEQFF
NA,NA,TRBV15,TRBJ2-3,13,TGTGCCACCAGCAGACCTCCGACAGATACGCAGTATTTT,CATSRPPTDTQYF
NA,TRBD1,TRBV18,TRBJ1-1,16,TGTGCCAGCTCACCCGCTAACACAGGGGAGAACACTGAAGCTTTCTTT,CASSPANTGENTEAFF
NA,NA,TRBV4-1,TRBJ2-1,18,TGCGCCAGCAGCCAAGATCTAAGAGCCAGAGGAGTATCCCTTGAGCAGTTCTTC,CASSQDLRARGVSLEQFF
once,TRBD2,TRBV2,TRBJ2-2,17,TGTGCCAGCAGTGTAGTAGCGGGCCGATTGAACACCGGGGAGCTGTTTTTT,CASSVVAGRLNTGELFF
NA,NA,TRBV9,TRBJ1-5,14,TGTGCCAGCAGCCCATTAGCGAGCAATCAGCCCCAGCATTTT,CASSPLASNQPQHF
NA,NA,TRBV7-9,TRBJ2-3,12,TGTGCCAGCAGCCCCTGGGCAGATACGCAGTATTTT,CASSPWADTQYF
NA,TRBD2,TRBV18,TRBJ2-7,15,TGTGCCAGCTCACCTGGCGGGAGTGGGTTATACGAGCAGTACTTC,CASSPGGSGLYEQYF
NA,TRBD2,TRBV7-9,TRBJ2-3,14,TGTGCCAGCAGCTTAGAGCGGGAGGAGGATACGCAGTATTTT,CASSLEREEDTQYF
NA,NA,TRBV10-3,TRBJ2-3,13,TGTGCCATCAGTGAGTCGAGCGCAGATACGCAGTATTTT,CAISESSADTQYF
NA,NA,TRBV27,TRBJ2-1,14,TGTGCCAGCAGTGGGTCTTACTCCTACAATGAGCAGTTCTTC,CASSGSYSYNEQFF